Following are 30 T cell receptor beta chains from one sample sequenced in a study of blood T cells in healthy people across ages. PCR was performed a second time for roughly 7 to 11 cycles using a sample-barcoded 5' primer and a J-beta primer mix. From the 5' RACE reads, TCRdb called clonotypes with MiXCR, one entry per CDR3 protein. This table holds about 1.8 million distinct CDR3 sequences, less than 50% found once. The sequencing input was blood. These receptors came from a woman between 40 and 50 years old in good health.

As for this clonotype: At one end the junction does not follow the germline gene, possibly because of a read error. V and J are TRBV4-2 and TRBJ2-6, with a tentative D call TRBD1 (8 bases). This CDR3 has 18 amino acids. CDR1 is LGHNA, CDR2 YNFKEQ, per germline. CDR3 region: CAGSQSGTGPSGANVLTF. Here the CDR3 DNA reads TGTGCCGGCAGCCAAAGCGGGACAGGTCCCTCTGGGGCCAACGTCCTGACTTTC.

The V and J genes are TRBV7-9 and TRBJ1-2, with TRBD1 matching over 9 bases. V lost 4 bases to trimming and J lost 8 bases; unmatched junction nucleotides: 11. In germline, CDR1 is SEHNR, CDR2 FQNEAQ (reference sequence). The CDR3 totals 15 residues. The CDR3 nucleotides read TGTGCCAGCAGCTCACCGGGACAGGGAAAAGACGGCTACACCTTC. Encoded protein: CASSSPGQGKDGYTF.

The chain uses TRBV11-2 and TRBJ2-1; TRBD1 is a possible D gene (5 bases). V lost 2 bases and J 5 bases, leaving 10 bases between the germline ends. Germline CDR1 reads SGHAT; CDR2 reads FQNNGV. The CDR3 extends over 14 amino acids. The CDR3 loop reads CASSLRQGNNEQFF. The DNA of the CDR3 is TGTGCCAGCAGCTTACGGCAGGGAAACAATGAGCAGTTCTTC.

The gene calls are TRBV12-3 or TRBV12-4 and TRBJ2-1, with 12 nucleotides matching TRBD2. Judging by the DNA end, TRBJ2-7 fits better; the J call may be wrong. The CDR3 length is 17 residues. The DNA for the CDR3 is TGTGCCAGCAGCCATCCGTCTAGCGGGGGGGCCTACAATGAGCAGTACTTC. This encodes CASSHPSSGGAYNEQYF.

The J gene is TRBJ1-2, the V gene TRBV29-1, with TRBD1 identical over 8 bases. This CDR3 is 14 amino acids long. Germline CDR1 SQVTM, CDR2 ANQGSEA. V gave up 0 bases and J gave up 3 bases; unmatched junction bases: 3. The CDR3 DNA reads TGCAGCGTTGAAGAGGTCAGGGGGCACTATGGCTACACCTTC. Translating it yields CSVEEVRGHYGYTF.

This clonotype was counted once. The chain carries TRBV5-1 and TRBJ2-5, with 7 nucleotides matching TRBD1. This CDR3 is built from 14 residues. The J segment lost 11 bases and the V segment lost 3 bases, leaving 13 bases of the junction unmatched. Germline loops: CDR1 SGHRS, CDR2 YFSETQ. In DNA form, the CDR3 reads TGCGCCAGCAGCTCGGACAGGAATCGTGGGAAGCAGTACTTC. It is translated as CASSSDRNRGKQYF.

The gene calls are TRBV27 and TRBJ2-7, with D unresolved. The germline V gene encodes CDR1 MNHEY and CDR2 SMNVEV (reference sequence). This CDR3 is 13 amino acids long. V gave up 5 bases and J gave up 3 bases, with 11 bases separating them. CDR3 coding DNA: TGTGCCAGCAGTCCGAGGATTTTCTACGAGCAGTACTTC. It specifies CASSPRIFYEQYF.

V and J are TRBV12-3 or TRBV12-4 and TRBJ1-5; a weak D match, TRBD1 (6 bases). The V end was cut by 7 bases, the J end by 6 bases, with 19 bases between. CDR3 length: 15 amino acids. The CDR3 loop reads CASTEGDRRSQPQHF. CDR3 sequence (DNA): TGTGCCAGCACCGAGGGCGACAGGCGTAGTCAGCCCCAGCATTTT.

The chain uses TRBV13 and TRBJ1-5; 7 bases align to TRBD1. Germline loops: CDR1 PRHDT, CDR2 FYEKMQ (reference sequence). The V segment lost 5 bases and the J segment 3 bases; nucleotides outside the gene matches: 16. The CDR3 sequence is 18 residues long. CDR3 DNA sequence: TGTGCCAGCAGCCATCCGGGGACAGTGCTGAATAACAATCAGCCCCAGCATTTT. Amino acid sequence: CASSHPGTVLNNNQPQHF.

This clonotype was detected only a few times. This rearrangement joins TRBV6-5 to TRBJ2-5; 10 nucleotides align to TRBD2. This CDR3 is 16 amino acids long. Trimming removed 1 base from V and 2 bases from J; junction bases left unmatched: 4. Germline lookup yields CDR1 MNHEY and CDR2 SVGAGI. The CDR3 region has the DNA TGTGCCAGCAGTTACTTCACTAGCGGGGCTCAAGAGACCCAGTACTTC. Protein sequence: CASSYFTSGAQETQYF.

The rearrangement links TRBV10-3 to TRBJ2-7, with D perhaps given as TRBD1 or TRBD2 (5 bases each). Germline-derived CDR1 and CDR2 are ENHRY and SYGVKD. The CDR3 is made up of 14 amino acids. Trimming shortened V by 3 bases and J by 3 bases, and 12 bases separated the two germline ends. CDR3 nucleotides: TGTGCCATCAGTGATCCGGGACGGGACTACGAGCAGTACTTC. This sequence encodes CAISDPGRDYEQYF.

The chain links TRBV7-2 to TRBJ1-4; D might be TRBD1 (6 bases). V lost 6 bases to trimming and J lost 4 bases, with 15 bases between them. The V gene's germline CDR1 is SGHTA and CDR2 FQGNSA. This CDR3 region has 15 residues. The CDR3 sequence is CASSASGAGNEKLFF. DNA for the CDR3: TGTGCCAGCAGTGCCTCAGGGGCTGGTAATGAAAAACTGTTTTTT.

This clonotype occurred once. The chain is built from TRBV13 and TRBJ2-5, with 13 bases lining up with TRBD2. The J segment lost 2 bases and the V segment lost 5 bases, leaving 14 bases of the junction unmatched. This CDR3 region has 19 residues. Germline values: CDR1 PRHDT, CDR2 FYEKMQ (reference sequence). The CDR3 here is CASSTQGLAGRLLQETQYF. In DNA, the CDR3 is TGTGCCAGCAGCACCCAGGGACTAGCGGGGAGACTTCTACAAGAGACCCAGTACTTC.

In its sample, this clonotype was seen a few times. The DNA of the CDR3 is TGCGCCAGCAGCCAGGGGGGGGCAAATTCACCCCTCCACTTT. Translating gives CASSQGGANSPLHF. This chain links TRBV5-1 with TRBJ1-6; 7 nucleotides agree with TRBD1. This CDR3 region has 14 residues. The ends lost 4 bases at V and 7 bases at J; junction bases unmatched: 5. Germline CDR1 reads SGHRS; CDR2 reads YFSETQ.

This clonotype occurred a few times. This sequence joins TRBV7-2 and TRBJ2-3; TRBD1 is a possible D gene (6 bases). The length of the CDR3 is 18 residues. Looked up from germline, CDR1 is SGHTA and CDR2 is FQGNSA. Between the trimmed V and J ends, which lost 1 base and 2 bases, there was a span of 19 bases. The CDR3 region has the DNA TGTGCCAGCAGCTTAGTGGGGGCCGTCTTCACATTCACAGATACGCAGTATTTT. Protein sequence: CASSLVGAVFTFTDTQYF.

The V call is TRBV12-3 or TRBV12-4, the J call TRBJ1-2; 7 nucleotides line up with TRBD1. Trimming cost V 5 bases and J 4 bases; bases outside gene matches: 7. The CDR3 has 14 amino acids. CDR3: CASSLDRARYGYTF. In DNA, the CDR3 is TGTGCCAGCAGTCTAGACAGGGCGCGCTATGGCTACACCTTC.

J is TRBJ1-5 and V is TRBV20-1; possible D gene TRBD1, 5 bases. This CDR3 contains 12 residues. The V gene's germline CDR1 is DFQATT and CDR2 SNEGSKA (reference sequence). Trimming stripped 6 bases from V and 8 bases from J, with 14 bases between. DNA of the CDR3: TGCAGTGCAGGGGACGGGGCAGAGCCCCAGCATTTT. Translated, it gives CSAGDGAEPQHF.

V is TRBV29-1 and J is TRBJ1-2, with a tentative D call TRBD1 (5 bases). V was trimmed by 5 bases and J by 7 bases, leaving 20 bases between them. CDR3 length: 14 residues. Per the germline V gene, CDR1 is SQVTM and CDR2 is ANQGSEA. The CDR3 DNA follows: TGCAGCGTTCCTGGGACGGTCTCTATTCCTGGCTACACCTTC. This encodes CSVPGTVSIPGYTF.

The rearrangement links TRBV7-2 to TRBJ2-3; 12 nucleotides match TRBD2. Per germline, CDR1 SGHTA and CDR2 FQGNSA. The CDR3 extends over 17 amino acids. The V gene end was trimmed by 3 bases and the J gene end by 5 bases; junction bases not matched to a gene: 9. CDR3 sequence (DNA): TGTGCCAGCAGCTTTGCTCCTAGCGGGGGGGCAAAAGATACGCAGTATTTT. It yields the protein CASSFAPSGGAKDTQYF. Together with reference TRBV7-2 and TRBJ2-3, the CDR3 gives the full variable domain: GAGVSQSPSNKVTEKGKDVELRCDPISGHTALYWYRQSLGQGLEFLIYFQGNSAPDKSGLPSDRFSAERTGGSVSTLTIQRTQQEDSAVYLCASSFAPSGGAKDTQYFGPGTRLTVL.

The chain recombines TRBV6-5 with TRBJ1-6; 7 nucleotides line up with TRBD1. The CDR3 loop spans 16 amino acids. Trimming removed 0 bases from V and 3 bases from J; junction bases left unmatched: 2. The germline gives CDR1 MNHEY, CDR2 SVGAGI. This CDR3 is CASSYSPGGYNSPLHF. Written as DNA, the CDR3 is TGTGCCAGCAGTTACTCTCCAGGGGGCTATAATTCACCCCTCCACTTT.

The chain uses TRBV28 and TRBJ2-1; 8 bases match TRBD2. Germline CDR1 MDHEN, CDR2 SYDVKM. CDR3 length equals 16 residues. Germline trimming cut 7 bases from V and 3 bases from J; bases unmatched to any gene: 11. The CDR3 DNA reads TGTGCCAGCACGAGCGGGGGCGGGGGGTACTACAATGAGCAGTTCTTC. Translation: CASTSGGGGYYNEQFF.

The gene calls are TRBV10-3 and TRBJ2-3; D perhaps matches TRBD1 (7 bases). V was shortened by 4 bases and J by 5 bases, with 16 bases between the two germline ends. The germline CDR1 and CDR2 sequences are ENHRY and SYGVKD. The CDR3 loop spans 15 amino acids. In DNA form, the CDR3 reads TGTGCCATCAGTGGAGCAGGGGGGCAGGGAGATACGCAGTATTTT. It is translated as CAISGAGGQGDTQYF.

This clonotype was counted only a few times. The J gene is TRBJ1-2, the V gene TRBV29-1; tentatively, D is TRBD1 (5 bases). V was pared by 3 bases and J by 0 bases, with 17 bases between. This CDR3 contains 16 residues. CDR1 and CDR2 (germline): SQVTM, ANQGSEA. CDR3 protein: CSVESPGNGANYGYTF. For the CDR3, the DNA is TGCAGCGTTGAGTCCCCAGGGAATGGGGCTAACTATGGCTACACCTTC.

This clonotype came up once. The chain's CDR3 is CASSSRTGSHPGANVLTF. In nucleotides, the CDR3 is TGTGCCAGCAGCTCCAGAACAGGGTCTCACCCTGGGGCCAACGTCCTGACTTTC. The chain links TRBV9 to TRBJ2-6; D is perhaps TRBD1 (6 bases). The CDR3 covers 18 residues. V dropped 4 bases and J dropped 2 bases, with 19 bases sitting between them. CDR1 is SGDLS and CDR2 is YYNGEE in the germline V gene.

This chain links TRBV19 with TRBJ1-2; tentative D call: TRBD1 (5 bases). CDR3 length equals 13 residues. V lost 7 bases to trimming and J lost 8 bases, with 17 bases between them. The germline V gene has CDR1 LNHDA and CDR2 SQIVND (reference sequence). CDR3 DNA sequence: TGTGCCAGTAACCTCCGGGGCGTCGGAGGCTACACCTTC. It translates to CASNLRGVGGYTF.

The rearrangement uses TRBV2 and TRBJ2-3; 8 bases line up with TRBD1. Germline CDR1 and CDR2: SNHLY and FYNNEI. This CDR3 is 12 amino acids long. Trimming removed 10 bases from V and 5 bases from J; junction bases left unmatched: 5. The DNA of the CDR3 is TGTGCCACAGAACAGGGGGAAGATACGCAGTATTTT. It encodes CATEQGEDTQYF.

The chain carries TRBV24-1 and TRBJ2-5; the match to TRBD1 covers 7 bases. V was pared by 7 bases and J by 9 bases, with 13 bases of the junction left unmatched. Germline V CDR1 and CDR2: KGHDR, SFDVKD. The CDR3 length is 14 residues. The CDR3 nucleotides are TGTGCCACCAGCCCCCCGGGACAGCAGAGCGCCCAGTACTTC. Protein: CATSPPGQQSAQYF.

The chain recombines TRBV29-1 with TRBJ1-1; a possible D gene is TRBD1 (6 bases). Trimming shortened V by 3 bases and J by 0 bases, and 14 bases separated the two germline ends. CDR3 length: 15 residues. Germline CDR1 and CDR2: SQVTM and ANQGSEA. Here the CDR3 DNA reads TGCAGCGTTGACGCAGGGGTCGGAGTGAACACTGAAGCTTTCTTT. It is translated as CSVDAGVGVNTEAFF.

The chain links TRBV28 to TRBJ2-1; possible D gene TRBD1, 6 bases. The CDR3 has 13 amino acids. Germline V gene sequence: CDR1 MDHEN, CDR2 SYDVKM. The V gene lost 3 bases and the J gene lost 8 bases, with 11 bases spanning the gap. DNA of the CDR3: TGTGCCAGCAGTTTTATAGGGGGTTATGAGCAGTTCTTC. This translates into CASSFIGGYEQFF.

This clonotype was seen repeatedly, ten times or more. The genes are TRBV7-2 and TRBJ2-5, with D hard to call. The CDR3 contains 12 residues. V shed 1 base and J shed 5 bases, with 5 bases lying between them. CDR1 SGHTA and CDR2 FQGNSA come from the germline V gene. CDR3 region: CASSLVEETQYF. The CDR3 DNA is TGTGCCAGCAGCTTAGTCGAGGAGACCCAGTACTTC.